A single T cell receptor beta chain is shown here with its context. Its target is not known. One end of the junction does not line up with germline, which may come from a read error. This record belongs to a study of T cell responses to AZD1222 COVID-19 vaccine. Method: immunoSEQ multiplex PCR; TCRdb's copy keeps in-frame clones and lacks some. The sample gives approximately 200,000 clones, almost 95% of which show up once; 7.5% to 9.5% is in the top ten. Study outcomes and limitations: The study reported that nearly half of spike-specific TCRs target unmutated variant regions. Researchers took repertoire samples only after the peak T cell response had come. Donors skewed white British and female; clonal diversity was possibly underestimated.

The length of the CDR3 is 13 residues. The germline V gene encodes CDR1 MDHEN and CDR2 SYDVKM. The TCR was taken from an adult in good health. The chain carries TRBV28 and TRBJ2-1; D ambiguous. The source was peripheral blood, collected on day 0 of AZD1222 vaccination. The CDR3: CARSSHRDNEQFF. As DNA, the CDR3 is TGTGCCAGAAGTTCCCACCGCGACAATGAGCAGTTCTTC.